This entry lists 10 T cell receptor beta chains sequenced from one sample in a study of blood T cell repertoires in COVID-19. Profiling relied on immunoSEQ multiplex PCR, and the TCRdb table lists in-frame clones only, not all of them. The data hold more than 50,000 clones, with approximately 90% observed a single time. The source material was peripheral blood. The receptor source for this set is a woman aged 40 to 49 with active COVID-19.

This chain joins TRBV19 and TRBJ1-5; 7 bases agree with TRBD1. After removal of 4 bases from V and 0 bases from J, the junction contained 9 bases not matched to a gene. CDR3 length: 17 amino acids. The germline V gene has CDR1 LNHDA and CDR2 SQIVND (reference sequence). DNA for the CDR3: TGTGCCAGTAGTACGGGGGACAGATTTTATAGCAATCAGCCCCAGCATTTT. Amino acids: CASSTGDRFYSNQPQHF.

CDR3 sequence reads: CAWSVGDYTDTQYF. For the CDR3, the DNA is TGTGCCTGGAGTGTAGGGGACTACACAGATACGCAGTATTTT. The chain joins TRBV30 to TRBJ2-3; 7 positions agree with TRBD2. This CDR3 has 14 amino acids. Trimming removed 0 bases from V and 2 bases from J; junction bases left unmatched: 2. Germline V gene lookup returns CDR1 GTSNPN and CDR2 SVGIG (reference sequence).

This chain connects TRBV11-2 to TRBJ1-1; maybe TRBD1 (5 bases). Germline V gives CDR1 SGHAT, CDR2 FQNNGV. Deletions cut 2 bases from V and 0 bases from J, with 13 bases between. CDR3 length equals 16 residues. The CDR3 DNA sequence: TGTGCCAGCAGCTTATATGGGGGGATCATGAACACTGAAGCTTTCTTT. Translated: CASSLYGGIMNTEAFF.

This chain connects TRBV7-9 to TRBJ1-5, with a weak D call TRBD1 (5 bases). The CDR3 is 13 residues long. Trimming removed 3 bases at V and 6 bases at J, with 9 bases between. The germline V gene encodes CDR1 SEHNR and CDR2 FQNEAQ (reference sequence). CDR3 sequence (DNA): TGTGCCAGCAGCTTGGAGGGGAGTCAGCCCCAGCATTTT. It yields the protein CASSLEGSQPQHF.

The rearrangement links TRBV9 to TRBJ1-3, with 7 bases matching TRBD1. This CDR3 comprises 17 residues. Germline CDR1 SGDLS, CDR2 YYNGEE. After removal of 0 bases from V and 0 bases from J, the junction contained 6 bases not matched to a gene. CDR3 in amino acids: CASSVDHRGASGNTIYF. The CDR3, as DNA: TGTGCCAGCAGCGTAGATCACAGGGGTGCCTCTGGAAACACCATATATTTT.

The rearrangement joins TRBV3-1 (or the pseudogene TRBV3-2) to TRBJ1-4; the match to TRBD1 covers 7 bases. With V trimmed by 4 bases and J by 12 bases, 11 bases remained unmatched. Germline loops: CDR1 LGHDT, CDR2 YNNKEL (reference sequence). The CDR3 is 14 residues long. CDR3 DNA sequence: TGTGCCAGCAGCCCCTTAAGGGGGCTTGGAGAACTGTTTTTT. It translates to CASSPLRGLGELFF.

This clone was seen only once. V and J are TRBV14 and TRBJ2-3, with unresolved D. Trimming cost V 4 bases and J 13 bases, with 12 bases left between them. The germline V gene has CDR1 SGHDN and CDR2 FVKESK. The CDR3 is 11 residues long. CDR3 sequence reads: CASSLGVLKYF. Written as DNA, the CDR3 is TGTGCCAGCAGCCTCGGTGTCTTAAAGTATTTT.

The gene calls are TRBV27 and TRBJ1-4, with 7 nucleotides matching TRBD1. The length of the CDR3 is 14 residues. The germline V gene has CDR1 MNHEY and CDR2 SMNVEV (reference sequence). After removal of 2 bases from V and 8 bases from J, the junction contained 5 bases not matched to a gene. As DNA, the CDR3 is TGTGCCAGCAGTTTAGACAGGGTATCCGAAAAACTGTTTTTT. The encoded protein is CASSLDRVSEKLFF.

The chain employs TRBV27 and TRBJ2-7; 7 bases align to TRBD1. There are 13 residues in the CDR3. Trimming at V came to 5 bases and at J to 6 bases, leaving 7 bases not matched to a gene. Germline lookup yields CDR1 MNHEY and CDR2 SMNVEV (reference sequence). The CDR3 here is CASSERGRVEQYF. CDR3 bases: TGTGCCAGCAGTGAGAGGGGGCGCGTCGAGCAGTACTTC.

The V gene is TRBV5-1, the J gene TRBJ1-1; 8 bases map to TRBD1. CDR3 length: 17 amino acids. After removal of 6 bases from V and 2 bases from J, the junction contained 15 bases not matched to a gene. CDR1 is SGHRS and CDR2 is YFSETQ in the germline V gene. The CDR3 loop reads CASTPLDRGVFNTEAFF. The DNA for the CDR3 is TGCGCCAGCACCCCTCTCGACAGGGGCGTCTTTAACACTGAAGCTTTCTTT.